These 9 T cell receptor beta chains originate from one sample sequenced in a study of T cell responses to AZD1222 COVID-19 vaccine. Sequencing was performed with immunoSEQ multiplex PCR; in TCRdb, only in-frame clones are kept and a portion is missing. Here the sample spans over 45,000 clones, more than 70% being singletons. Sequencing used peripheral blood, obtained 28 days after the second AZD1222 dose. The receptors were sampled from an adult who received the AZD1222 COVID-19 vaccine.

The DNA of the CDR3 is TGTGCCAGTAGTATAACCCGGACAGGGGACAACGAGCAGTACTTC. Translating it yields CASSITRTGDNEQYF. This rearrangement joins TRBV19 to TRBJ2-7; TRBD1 matches at 9 bases. Per the germline V gene, CDR1 is LNHDA and CDR2 is SQIVND (reference sequence). The CDR3 spans 15 residues. V trimming: 2 bases; J trimming: 5 bases; junction bases outside the gene matches: 7. The variable domain in full, with the rest retrieved from reference TRBV19 and TRBJ2-7, is DGGITQSPKYLFRKEGQNVTLSCEQNLNHDAMYWYRQDPGQGLRLIYYSQIVNDFQKGDIAEGYSVSREKKESFPLTVTSAQKNPTAFYLCASSITRTGDNEQYFGPGTRLTVT.

The V gene is TRBV5-1, the J gene TRBJ2-3; 9 nucleotides line up with TRBD2. Germline values: CDR1 SGHRS, CDR2 YFSETQ. Trimming at V came to 4 bases and at J to 6 bases, leaving 12 bases not matched to a gene. The CDR3 has 16 residues. CDR3: CASSRTLAGSQDTQYF. In nucleotides, the CDR3 is TGCGCCAGCAGCCGCACTCTAGCGGGATCCCAGGATACGCAGTATTTT.

The chain carries TRBV5-1 and TRBJ1-1, with a weak D call TRBD1 (5 bases). The CDR3 extends over 14 amino acids. Trimming removed 0 bases from V and 4 bases from J, with 10 bases in between. CDR1 is SGHRS, CDR2 YFSETQ, per germline. CDR3 residues: CASSLAPGSTEAFF. The DNA for the CDR3 is TGCGCCAGCAGCTTGGCCCCAGGGAGCACTGAAGCTTTCTTT. The entire variable domain, with the rest obtained from reference TRBV5-1 and TRBJ1-1, is as follows: KAGVTQTPRYLIKTRGQQVTLSCSPISGHRSVSWYQQTPGQGLQFLFEYFSETQRNKGNFPGRFSGRQFSNSRSEMNVSTLELGDSALYLCASSLAPGSTEAFFGQGTRLTVV.

The CDR3: CASRNPGQGDGYTF. The CDR3 region has the DNA TGTGCCAGCCGCAATCCGGGACAGGGGGATGGCTACACCTTC. V usage is TRBV6-5 and J usage is TRBJ1-2, with 11 bases fitting TRBD1. V trimming: 8 bases; J trimming: 6 bases; junction bases outside the gene matches: 8. Germline loops: CDR1 MNHEY, CDR2 SVGAGI. The CDR3 has 14 amino acids.

The chain combines TRBV7-9 with TRBJ1-4; 10 bases line up with TRBD1. Trimming took 5 bases from V and 8 from J; bases not matched to a gene: 2. The CDR3 has 13 residues. The V gene's germline CDR1 is SEHNR and CDR2 FQNEAQ (reference sequence). The CDR3 loop is CASSRTGGEKLFF. The CDR3 DNA reads as TGTGCCAGCAGCCGGACAGGGGGAGAAAAACTGTTTTTT.

The V call is TRBV19, the J call TRBJ1-1; D uncertain. V was cut by 6 bases and J by 9 bases, with 23 bases left in between. Germline assignment: CDR1 LNHDA and CDR2 SQIVND (reference sequence). This CDR3 region has 15 residues. CDR3 loop: CASSLQKDRRFQAFF. The CDR3 coding sequence is TGTGCCAGTAGCCTCCAGAAGGACCGTCGATTTCAAGCTTTCTTT. Full variable domain (outside the CDR3, taken from reference TRBV19 and TRBJ1-1): DGGITQSPKYLFRKEGQNVTLSCEQNLNHDAMYWYRQDPGQGLRLIYYSQIVNDFQKGDIAEGYSVSREKKESFPLTVTSAQKNPTAFYLCASSLQKDRRFQAFFGQGTRLTVV.

V gene TRBV12-3 or TRBV12-4 combines with J gene TRBJ2-3, with D tentatively TRBD2 (5 bases). This CDR3 comprises 12 residues. Trimming took off 3 bases at V and 10 bases at J, with 11 bases between the two ends. CDR3 sequence: CASSFPRGPQYF. The CDR3 DNA reads TGTGCCAGCAGTTTCCCTCGGGGTCCGCAGTATTTT.

This chain joins TRBV3-1 (or the pseudogene TRBV3-2) and TRBJ2-2; a weak D match, TRBD2 (5 bases). The germline gives CDR1 LGHDT, CDR2 YNNKEL (reference sequence). This CDR3 contains 15 residues. Trimming left V 4 bases short and J 2 bases short, with 11 bases between. CDR3 in amino acids: CASSRGGSNTGELFF. CDR3 bases: TGTGCCAGCAGCCGCGGTGGGAGCAACACCGGGGAGCTGTTTTTT.

The chain is built from TRBV4-2 and TRBJ2-2, with D maybe TRBD1 (6 bases). Germline V gene lookup returns CDR1 LGHNA and CDR2 YNFKEQ. V was trimmed by 0 bases and J by 6 bases, leaving 23 bases between them. This CDR3 comprises 19 residues. The CDR3 sequence is CASSQEVLQGWLVAGELFF. CDR3 DNA: TGTGCCAGCAGCCAAGAAGTCCTGCAGGGGTGGTTGGTAGCCGGGGAGCTGTTTTTT.